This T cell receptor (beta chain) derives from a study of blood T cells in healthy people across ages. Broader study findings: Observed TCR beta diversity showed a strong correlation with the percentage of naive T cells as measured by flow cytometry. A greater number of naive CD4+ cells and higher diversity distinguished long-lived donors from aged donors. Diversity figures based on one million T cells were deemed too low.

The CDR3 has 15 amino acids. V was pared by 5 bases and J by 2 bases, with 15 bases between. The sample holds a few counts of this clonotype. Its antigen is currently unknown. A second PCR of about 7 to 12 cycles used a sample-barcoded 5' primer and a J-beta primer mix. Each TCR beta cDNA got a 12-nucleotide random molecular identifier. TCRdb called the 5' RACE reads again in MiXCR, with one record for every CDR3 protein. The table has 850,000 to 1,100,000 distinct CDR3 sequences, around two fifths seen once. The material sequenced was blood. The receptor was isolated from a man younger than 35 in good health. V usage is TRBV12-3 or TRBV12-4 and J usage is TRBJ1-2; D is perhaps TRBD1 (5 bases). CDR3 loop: CASSRPGRMNYGYTF. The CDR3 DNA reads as TGTGCCAGCAGTCGACCGGGACGGATGAACTATGGCTACACCTTC.